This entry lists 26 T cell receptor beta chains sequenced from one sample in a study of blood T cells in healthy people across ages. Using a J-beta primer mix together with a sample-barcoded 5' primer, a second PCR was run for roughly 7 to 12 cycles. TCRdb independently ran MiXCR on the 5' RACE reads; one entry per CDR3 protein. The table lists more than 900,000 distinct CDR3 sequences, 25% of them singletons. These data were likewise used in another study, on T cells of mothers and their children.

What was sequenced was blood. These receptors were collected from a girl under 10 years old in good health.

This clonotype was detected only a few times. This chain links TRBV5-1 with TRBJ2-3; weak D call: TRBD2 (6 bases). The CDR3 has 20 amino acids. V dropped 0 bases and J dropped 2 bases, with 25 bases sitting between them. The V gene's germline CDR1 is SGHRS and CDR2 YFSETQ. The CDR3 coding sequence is TGCGCCAGCAGCTTGGGGAGGGTAGCCGTTGGTCCCTATCCCACAGATACGCAGTATTTT. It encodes CASSLGRVAVGPYPTDTQYF.

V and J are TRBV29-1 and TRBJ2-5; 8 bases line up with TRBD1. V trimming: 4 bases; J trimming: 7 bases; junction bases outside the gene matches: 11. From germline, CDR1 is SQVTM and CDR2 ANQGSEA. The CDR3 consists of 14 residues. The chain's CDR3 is CSVGGQAPFLTQYF. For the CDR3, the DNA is TGCAGCGTTGGGGGACAGGCCCCTTTCTTGACCCAGTACTTC. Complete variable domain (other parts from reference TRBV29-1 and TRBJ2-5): SAVISQKPSRDICQRGTSLTIQCQVDSQVTMMFWYRQQPGQSLTLIATANQGSEATYESGFVIDKFPISRPNLTFSTLTVSNMSPEDSSIYLCSVGGQAPFLTQYFGPGTRLLVL.

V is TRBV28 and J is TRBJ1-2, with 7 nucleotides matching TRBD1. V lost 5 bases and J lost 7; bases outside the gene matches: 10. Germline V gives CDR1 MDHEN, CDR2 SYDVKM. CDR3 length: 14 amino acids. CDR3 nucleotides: TGTGCCAGCAGTCCCCAGGGGGTCTCGGTTGGCTACACCTTC. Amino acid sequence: CASSPQGVSVGYTF.

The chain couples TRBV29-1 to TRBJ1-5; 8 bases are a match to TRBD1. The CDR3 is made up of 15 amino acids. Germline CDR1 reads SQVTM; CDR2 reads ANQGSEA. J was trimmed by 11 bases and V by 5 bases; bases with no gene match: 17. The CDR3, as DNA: TGCAGCGTTAGGTATCCGGGACAGGCCCCCTCAGCCCAGCATTTT. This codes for CSVRYPGQAPSAQHF.

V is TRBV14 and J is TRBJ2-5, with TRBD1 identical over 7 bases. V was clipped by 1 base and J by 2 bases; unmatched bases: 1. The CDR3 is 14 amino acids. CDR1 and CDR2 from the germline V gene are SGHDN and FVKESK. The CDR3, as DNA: TGTGCCAGCAGCCAAGGCAGGGGGCAAGAGACCCAGTACTTC. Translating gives CASSQGRGQETQYF.

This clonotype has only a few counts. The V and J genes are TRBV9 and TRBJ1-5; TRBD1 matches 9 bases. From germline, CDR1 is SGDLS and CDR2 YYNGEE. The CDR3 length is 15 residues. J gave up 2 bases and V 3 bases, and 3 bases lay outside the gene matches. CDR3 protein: CASSGTGAGNQPQHF. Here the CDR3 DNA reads TGTGCCAGCAGCGGGACAGGGGCCGGCAATCAGCCCCAGCATTTT.

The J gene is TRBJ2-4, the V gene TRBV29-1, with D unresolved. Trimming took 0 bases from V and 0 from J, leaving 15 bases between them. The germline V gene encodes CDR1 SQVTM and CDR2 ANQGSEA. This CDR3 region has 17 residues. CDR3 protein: CSVEDPSAQLAKNIQYF. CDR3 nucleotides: TGCAGCGTTGAAGACCCCTCGGCACAGTTAGCCAAAAACATTCAGTACTTC.

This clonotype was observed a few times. For the CDR3, the DNA is TGTGCCAGCAACACCGCTCGAGTGGGCTATGGCTACACCTTC. This encodes CASNTARVGYGYTF. The chain uses TRBV6-2 or TRBV6-3 and TRBJ1-2, with D uncertain. Germline-derived CDR1 and CDR2 are MNHEY and SVGEGT. V was shortened by 7 bases and J by 4 bases, with 16 bases between the two germline ends. This CDR3 comprises 14 residues.

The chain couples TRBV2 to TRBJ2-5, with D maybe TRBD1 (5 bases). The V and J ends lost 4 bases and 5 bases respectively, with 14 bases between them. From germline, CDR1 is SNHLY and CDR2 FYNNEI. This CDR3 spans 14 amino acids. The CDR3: CASSVARVDETQYF. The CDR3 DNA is TGTGCCAGCAGTGTAGCCAGGGTGGACGAGACCCAGTACTTC.

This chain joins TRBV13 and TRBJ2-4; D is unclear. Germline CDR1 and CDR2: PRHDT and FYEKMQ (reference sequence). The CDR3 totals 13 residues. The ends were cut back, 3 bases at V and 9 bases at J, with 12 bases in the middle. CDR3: CASSLGYEVIQYF. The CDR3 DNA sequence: TGTGCCAGCAGCTTGGGTTACGAGGTCATTCAGTACTTC.

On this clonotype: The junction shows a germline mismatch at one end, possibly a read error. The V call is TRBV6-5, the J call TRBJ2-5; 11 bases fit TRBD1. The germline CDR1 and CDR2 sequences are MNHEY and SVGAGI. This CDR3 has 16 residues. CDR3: CASNYGQGAARETQYF. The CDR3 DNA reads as TGTGCCAGCAATTACGGACAGGGGGCGGCTAGGGAGACCCAGTACTTC.

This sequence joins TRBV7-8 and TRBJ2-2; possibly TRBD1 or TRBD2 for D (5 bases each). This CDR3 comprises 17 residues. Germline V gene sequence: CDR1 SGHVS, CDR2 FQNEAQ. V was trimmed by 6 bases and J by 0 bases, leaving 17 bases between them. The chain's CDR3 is CASSLIDGTSNTGELFF. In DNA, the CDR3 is TGTGCCAGCAGTCTTATAGACGGGACCTCGAACACCGGGGAGCTGTTTTTT.

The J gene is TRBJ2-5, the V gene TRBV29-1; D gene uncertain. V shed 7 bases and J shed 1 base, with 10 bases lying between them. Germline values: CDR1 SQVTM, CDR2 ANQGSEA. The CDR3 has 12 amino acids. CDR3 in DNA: TGCAGCGCTAGACACTTCCAAGAGACCCAGTACTTC. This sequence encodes CSARHFQETQYF.

CDR3 region: CASSLVLGANEQFF. The DNA of the CDR3 is TGTGCCAGCAGCTTAGTCCTGGGGGCTAATGAGCAGTTCTTC. The chain combines TRBV7-9 with TRBJ2-1, with D possibly matching TRBD1 (6 bases). Germline lookup yields CDR1 SEHNR and CDR2 FQNEAQ (reference sequence). V was cut by 1 base and J by 7 bases, with 11 bases left in between. This CDR3 has 14 residues.

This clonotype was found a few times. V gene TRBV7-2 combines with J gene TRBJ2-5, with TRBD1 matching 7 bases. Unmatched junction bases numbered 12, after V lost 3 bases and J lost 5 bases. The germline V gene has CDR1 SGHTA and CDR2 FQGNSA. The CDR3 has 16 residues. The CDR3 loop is CASSFPRQGWEETQYF. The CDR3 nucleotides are TGTGCCAGCAGCTTCCCAAGACAGGGTTGGGAGGAGACCCAGTACTTC.

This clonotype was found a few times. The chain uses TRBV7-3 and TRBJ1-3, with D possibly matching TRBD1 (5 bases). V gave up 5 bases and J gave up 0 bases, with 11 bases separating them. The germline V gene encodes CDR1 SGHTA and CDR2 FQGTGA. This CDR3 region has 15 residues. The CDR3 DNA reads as TGTGCCAGCAGCCCCACAGGCGTCTCTGGAAACACCATATATTTT. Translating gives CASSPTGVSGNTIYF.

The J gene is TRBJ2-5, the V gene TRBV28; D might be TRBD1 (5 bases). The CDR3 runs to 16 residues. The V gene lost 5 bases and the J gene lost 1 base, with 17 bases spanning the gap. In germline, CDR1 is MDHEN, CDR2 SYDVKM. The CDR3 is CASSDGDSLPQETQYF. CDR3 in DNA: TGTGCCAGCAGTGACGGTGACAGCCTTCCCCAAGAGACCCAGTACTTC.

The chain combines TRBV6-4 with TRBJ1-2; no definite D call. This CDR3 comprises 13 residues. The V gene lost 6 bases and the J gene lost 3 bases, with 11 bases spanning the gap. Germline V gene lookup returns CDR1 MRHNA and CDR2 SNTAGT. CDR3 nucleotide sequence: TGTGCCAGCAGCGAAGGCCCTGACTATGGCTACACCTTC. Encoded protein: CASSEGPDYGYTF.

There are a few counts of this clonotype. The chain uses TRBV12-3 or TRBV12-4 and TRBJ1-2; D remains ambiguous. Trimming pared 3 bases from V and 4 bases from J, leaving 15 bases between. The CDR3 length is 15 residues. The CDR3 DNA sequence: TGTGCCAGCAGTTTGGCGACTTCCAGGCCCTATGGCTACACCTTC. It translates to CASSLATSRPYGYTF.

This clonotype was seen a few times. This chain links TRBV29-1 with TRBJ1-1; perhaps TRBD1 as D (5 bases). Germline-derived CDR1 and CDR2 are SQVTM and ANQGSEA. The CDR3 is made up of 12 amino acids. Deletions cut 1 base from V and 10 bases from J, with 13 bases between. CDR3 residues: CSVEGGTWGAFF. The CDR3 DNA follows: TGCAGCGTTGAAGGGGGCACTTGGGGAGCTTTCTTT. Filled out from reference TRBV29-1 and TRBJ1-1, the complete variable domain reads SAVISQKPSRDICQRGTSLTIQCQVDSQVTMMFWYRQQPGQSLTLIATANQGSEATYESGFVIDKFPISRPNLTFSTLTVSNMSPEDSSIYLCSVEGGTWGAFFGQGTRLTVV.

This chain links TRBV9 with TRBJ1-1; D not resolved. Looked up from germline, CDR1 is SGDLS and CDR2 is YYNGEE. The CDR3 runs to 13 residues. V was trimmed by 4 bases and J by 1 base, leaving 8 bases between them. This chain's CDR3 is CASSRASNTEAFF. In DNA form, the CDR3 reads TGTGCCAGCAGCAGGGCTTCGAACACTGAAGCTTTCTTT.

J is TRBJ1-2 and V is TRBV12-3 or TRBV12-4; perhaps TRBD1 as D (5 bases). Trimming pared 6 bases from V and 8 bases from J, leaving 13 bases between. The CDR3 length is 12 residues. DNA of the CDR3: TGTGCCAGCAGGGGACCCAGAGGGGGCTACACCTTC. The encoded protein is CASRGPRGGYTF.

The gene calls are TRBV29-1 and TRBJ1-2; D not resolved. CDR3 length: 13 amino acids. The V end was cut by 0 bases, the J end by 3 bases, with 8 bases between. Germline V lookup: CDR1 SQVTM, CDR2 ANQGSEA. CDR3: CSVEDRQDYGYTF. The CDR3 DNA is TGCAGCGTTGAAGATCGGCAGGACTATGGCTACACCTTC.

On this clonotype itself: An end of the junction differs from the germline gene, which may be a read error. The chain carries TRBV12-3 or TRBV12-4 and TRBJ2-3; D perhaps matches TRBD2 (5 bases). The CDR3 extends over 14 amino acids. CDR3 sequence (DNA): TGTGCCAGCAGGATGGGAATGGGAGCAGATACGGAGTATTTT. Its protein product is CASRMGMGADTEYF.

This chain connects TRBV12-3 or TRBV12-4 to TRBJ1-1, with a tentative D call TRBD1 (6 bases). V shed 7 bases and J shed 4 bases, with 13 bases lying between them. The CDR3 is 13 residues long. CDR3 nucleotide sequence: TGTGCCAGCAAATGGGGGGGGCTCACTGAAGCTTTCTTT. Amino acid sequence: CASKWGGLTEAFF.

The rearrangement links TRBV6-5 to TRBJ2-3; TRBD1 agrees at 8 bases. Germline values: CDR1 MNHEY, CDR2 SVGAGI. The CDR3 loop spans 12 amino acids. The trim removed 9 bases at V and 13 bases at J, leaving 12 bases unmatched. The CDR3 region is CASSRQGTGEYF. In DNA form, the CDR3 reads TGTGCCAGTAGCCGACAGGGGACAGGAGAGTATTTT.